Each of the 21 T cell receptor beta chains below was sequenced from the same sample in a study of T cells in Graves' hyperthyroidism and ophthalmopathy. RNA transcripts provided the source from which TCR beta CDR3 regions were amplified. First-round RT-PCR targeting the TCR CDR3 was performed with the HTBI primer set. TCRdb analysed the multiplex PCR reads with MiXCR anew, one entry per CDR3 protein. Of roughly 750,000 distinct CDR3 sequences listed, roughly 15% are singletons. Sequenced material: blood. Every receptor here comes from a young man with Graves' hyperthyroidism.

This clonotype was recorded many times. This rearrangement joins TRBV7-2 to TRBJ2-7; 11 nucleotides agree with TRBD2. The CDR3 contains 17 residues. The junction had 11 bases not matched to a gene; V was cut back by 5 bases and J by 2 bases. Germline CDR1 SGHTA, CDR2 FQGNSA. The CDR3 DNA follows: TGTGCCAGCAGCATGATAGCGGGAGGGCCCTTCCCCTACGAGCAGTACTTC. It codes for CASSMIAGGPFPYEQYF.

The chain combines TRBV20-1 with TRBJ2-3; 10 bases map to TRBD1. The CDR3 has 14 amino acids. Germline values: CDR1 DFQATT, CDR2 SNEGSKA (reference sequence). V shed 5 bases, J shed 3 bases, and the junction held 5 bases outside the gene matches. The CDR3 loop reads CSAPRQGATDTQYF. CDR3 coding DNA: TGCAGTGCTCCCCGACAGGGGGCAACAGATACGCAGTATTTT.

CDR3 in amino acids: CASSYAPGREAANTGELFF. In DNA form, the CDR3 reads TGTGCCAGCAGTTACGCGCCGGGCAGGGAGGCGGCTAACACCGGGGAGCTGTTTTTT. The chain links TRBV6-5 to TRBJ2-2; D perhaps matches TRBD2 (6 bases). CDR1 is MNHEY and CDR2 is SVGAGI in the germline V gene. V was shortened by 2 bases and J by 2 bases, with 21 bases between the two germline ends. This CDR3 has 19 residues.

This clonotype was found many times. The rearrangement uses TRBV7-9 and TRBJ2-3, with TRBD1 matching over 8 bases. Losses at the gene ends were 5 bases for V and 0 bases for J; bases not matched to a gene: 7. Germline-derived CDR1 and CDR2 are SEHNR and FQNEAQ (reference sequence). The CDR3 is 16 residues long. Written as DNA, the CDR3 is TGTGCCAGCAGCCGCCCCAGGGGGCGAAGCACAGATACGCAGTATTTT. It encodes CASSRPRGRSTDTQYF.

This clonotype was picked up many times. J is TRBJ1-2 and V is TRBV28; possibly TRBD1 for D (5 bases). CDR1 and CDR2 from the germline V gene are MDHEN and SYDVKM. The V end was cut by 2 bases, the J end by 3 bases, with 31 bases between. This CDR3 spans 21 amino acids. This CDR3 reads CASSLPIHRVPTPQGDYGYTF. The CDR3 nucleotides read TGTGCCAGCAGTTTACCCATTCACCGGGTGCCGACACCTCAGGGTGACTATGGCTACACCTTC.

This chain connects TRBV20-1 to TRBJ1-5; weak D call: TRBD1 (6 bases). The CDR3 extends over 15 amino acids. The V gene lost 3 bases and the J gene lost 6 bases, with 18 bases spanning the gap. The germline gives CDR1 DFQATT, CDR2 SNEGSKA (reference sequence). CDR3 residues: CSASPQRGFSQPQHF. The CDR3 DNA is TGCAGTGCTAGTCCTCAGAGGGGGTTTAGTCAGCCCCAGCATTTT.

This clonotype was seen repeatedly, ten times or more. This rearrangement joins TRBV20-1 to TRBJ2-7; possibly TRBD2 for D (6 bases). V was clipped by 1 base and J by 1 base, with 11 bases between them. This CDR3 contains 14 residues. CDR1 is DFQATT, CDR2 SNEGSKA, per germline (reference sequence). In nucleotides, the CDR3 is TGCAGTGCTAGAGTGAGTAGCGGTTCCTACGAGCAGTACTTC. This sequence encodes CSARVSSGSYEQYF.

This clonotype was counted at least ten times. This chain uses TRBV20-1 with TRBJ2-5, with 11 bases matching TRBD2. Germline assignment: CDR1 DFQATT and CDR2 SNEGSKA (reference sequence). The ends lost 0 bases at V and 6 bases at J; junction bases unmatched: 9. This CDR3 has 16 residues. The CDR3 region is CSARDNSGRAFQTQYF. In nucleotides, the CDR3 is TGCAGTGCTAGAGATAATAGCGGGAGGGCCTTCCAGACCCAGTACTTC.

This clonotype was seen only a few times. The V gene is TRBV28, the J gene TRBJ2-4; D remains unclear. Trimming took 2 bases from V and 8 from J, leaving 10 bases between them. The germline gives CDR1 MDHEN, CDR2 SYDVKM. There are 13 residues in the CDR3. The CDR3 coding sequence is TGTGCCAGCAGTTTAATAGAGATTCACATTCAGTACTTC. Protein: CASSLIEIHIQYF.

The gene calls are TRBV28 and TRBJ1-4; no clear D gene. The CDR3 covers 13 residues. Trimming took off 7 bases at V and 4 bases at J, with 10 bases between the two ends. Germline lookup yields CDR1 MDHEN and CDR2 SYDVKM. The CDR3 here is CASTPSGNEKLFF. CDR3 nucleotides: TGTGCCAGCACCCCCTCGGGTAATGAAAAACTGTTTTTT.

This chain uses TRBV7-9 with TRBJ2-7, with TRBD2 matching 8 bases. The length of the CDR3 is 16 residues. V shed 3 bases, J shed 2 bases, and the junction held 9 bases outside the gene matches. The germline V gene has CDR1 SEHNR and CDR2 FQNEAQ (reference sequence). The CDR3 DNA reads as TGTGCCAGCAGCTTCCTTAGCGGGACATCCACCTACGAGCAGTACTTC. Protein: CASSFLSGTSTYEQYF.

This clonotype was observed at least ten times. The chain uses TRBV6-6 and TRBJ2-7, with D possibly being TRBD2 (6 bases). The CDR3 runs to 15 residues. Germline V gene sequence: CDR1 MNHNY, CDR2 SVGAGI (reference sequence). Trimming took off 0 bases at V and 1 base at J, with 10 bases between the two ends. For the CDR3, the DNA is TGTGCCAGCAGTTACTCGGGGGGACTGTCCTACGAGCAGTACTTC. Its protein product is CASSYSGGLSYEQYF.

This clonotype was counted at least ten times. V usage is TRBV6-2 or TRBV6-3 and J usage is TRBJ2-1; 8 bases agree with TRBD2. Unmatched junction bases numbered 0, after V lost 2 bases and J lost 3 bases. The CDR3 loop spans 14 amino acids. Germline values: CDR1 MNHEY, CDR2 SVGEGT. The CDR3 region has the DNA TGTGCCAGCAGTTACCGGGAGGGCTACAATGAGCAGTTCTTC. Amino acid sequence: CASSYREGYNEQFF.

The genes are TRBV20-1 and TRBJ2-5, with 12 bases identical to TRBD1. The germline gives CDR1 DFQATT, CDR2 SNEGSKA (reference sequence). The CDR3 runs to 19 residues. V trimming: 0 bases; J trimming: 4 bases; junction bases outside the gene matches: 15. DNA for the CDR3: TGCAGTGCTAGAGATATACTTAACTCCGGGACAGGGGGCTTAGAGACCCAGTACTTC. This gives the protein CSARDILNSGTGGLETQYF.

The chain recombines TRBV7-9 with TRBJ1-6, with D possibly being TRBD1 (5 bases). The germline V gene encodes CDR1 SEHNR and CDR2 FQNEAQ (reference sequence). This CDR3 is built from 16 residues. V was shortened by 3 bases and J by 0 bases, with 9 bases between the two germline ends. The CDR3 is CASSFRAPSYNSPLHF. CDR3 DNA: TGTGCCAGCAGCTTCAGGGCCCCCTCCTATAATTCACCCCTCCACTTT.

At least ten counts were recorded for this clonotype. The rearrangement joins TRBV7-9 to TRBJ2-2; 7 positions agree with TRBD1. V dropped 4 bases and J dropped 0; count of bases not matched to a gene: 11. CDR3 size: 18 residues. Per the germline V gene, CDR1 is SEHNR and CDR2 is FQNEAQ (reference sequence). This CDR3 reads CASSSPYAGTANTGELFF. CDR3 bases: TGTGCCAGCAGCTCTCCTTACGCCGGGACAGCGAACACCGGGGAGCTGTTTTTT.

As to this clonotype: At one of its ends the junction is not consistent with the germline gene, which may arise from a read error. CDR3 coding DNA: TGCGCCAGCAGTGAGGCTAGCCCAGAGACCCAGTACTTC. Translating gives CASSEASPETQYF. The chain links TRBV11-1 to TRBJ2-5; possible D gene TRBD2, 5 bases. The germline CDR1 and CDR2 sequences are SGHAT and FQDESV (reference sequence). There are 13 residues in the CDR3.

This clonotype was recorded at least ten times. The chain employs TRBV9 and TRBJ2-5, with unresolved D. The ends were cut back, 4 bases at V and 7 bases at J, with 17 bases in the middle. This CDR3 is 14 amino acids long. From germline, CDR1 is SGDLS and CDR2 YYNGEE. CDR3 protein: CASSSGIEKSTQYF. CDR3 nucleotides: TGTGCCAGCAGCTCTGGGATCGAGAAGTCGACCCAGTACTTC.

This clonotype was observed a few times. V is TRBV20-1 and J is TRBJ2-7; TRBD2 aligns across 12 bases. Trimming removed 3 bases from V and 6 bases from J; junction bases left unmatched: 12. This CDR3 comprises 16 residues. The germline V gene has CDR1 DFQATT and CDR2 SNEGSKA (reference sequence). CDR3: CSASGILAGGRGEQYF. CDR3 DNA: TGCAGTGCTAGTGGGATACTAGCGGGAGGTCGGGGCGAGCAGTACTTC.

The chain uses TRBV7-3 and TRBJ2-5; perhaps TRBD1 as D (6 bases). V was trimmed by 5 bases and J by 4 bases, leaving 11 bases between them. Per germline, CDR1 SGHTA and CDR2 FQGTGA. This CDR3 has 13 residues. CDR3 region: CASSRTEIETQYF. The CDR3 DNA reads as TGTGCCAGCAGCCGGACAGAAATAGAGACCCAGTACTTC.

This clonotype came up a few times. The V call is TRBV6-2 or TRBV6-3, the J call TRBJ2-5; tentative D call: TRBD2 (6 bases). V was clipped by 6 bases and J by 0 bases, with 11 bases between them. Germline V gene lookup returns CDR1 MNHEY and CDR2 SVGEGT. The CDR3 sequence is 14 residues long. The CDR3 reads CASSTRLDQETQYF. CDR3 nucleotide sequence: TGTGCCAGCAGCACTAGACTAGACCAAGAGACCCAGTACTTC.